This TCR beta chain comes out of a study of shared clonotypes between healthy human individuals. The overall study: The plates for each donor numbered three CD4 naive, three CD4 memory, two CD8 naive and one CD8 memory. The study, taken as a whole, reports: Naive subsets, compared against memory subsets, generally had larger estimated richness values.

Germline CDR1 SGHRS, CDR2 YFSETQ. V was clipped by 0 bases and J by 0 bases, with 9 bases between them. The length of the CDR3 is 16 residues. At a deep level, the assay was run. Study processing details: Quality scores were absent from the junction-only immunoSEQ sequences, so filtering differed. Produced via immunoSEQ multiplex PCR; TCRdb's table is partial and in-frame only. V and J calls and clone size are given by that table; D and trimming were obtained from the DNA. The sample has about 2.3 million clones; around 93% are singletons. Concerning this clone itself: Its matching antigen is unknown.

The TCR sequence derives from a young man in good health. Some clones in this sample may be carry-over from other donors' samples. The V gene is TRBV5-1, the J gene TRBJ2-2; D gene unclear. The sample taken for sequencing was naive CD4+ T cells from PBMCs. Specified subset: CD45RA+ positively selected. Here the CDR3 DNA reads TGCGCCAGCAGCTTGGGAGCGCCAGCGAACACCGGGGAGCTGTTTTTT. Translating gives CASSLGAPANTGELFF.